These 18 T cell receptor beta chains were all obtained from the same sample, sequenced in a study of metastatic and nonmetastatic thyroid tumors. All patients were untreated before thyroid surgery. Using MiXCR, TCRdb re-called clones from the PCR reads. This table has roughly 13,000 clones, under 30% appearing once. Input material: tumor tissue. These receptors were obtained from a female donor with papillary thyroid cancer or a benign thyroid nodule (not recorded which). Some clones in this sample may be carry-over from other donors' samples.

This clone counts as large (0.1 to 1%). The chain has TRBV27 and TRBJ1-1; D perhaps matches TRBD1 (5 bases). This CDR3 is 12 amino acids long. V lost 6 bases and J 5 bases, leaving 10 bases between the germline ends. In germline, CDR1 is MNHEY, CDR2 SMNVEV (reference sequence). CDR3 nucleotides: TGTGCCAGCAGGCTCGGGGGGACTGAAGCTTTCTTT. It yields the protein CASRLGGTEAFF.

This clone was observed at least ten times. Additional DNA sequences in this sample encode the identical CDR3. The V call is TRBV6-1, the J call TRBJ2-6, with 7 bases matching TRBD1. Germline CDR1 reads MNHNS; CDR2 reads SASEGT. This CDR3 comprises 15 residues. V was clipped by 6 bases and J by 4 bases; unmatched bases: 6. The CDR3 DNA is TGTGCCAGCAGCCTACAGGGGTCCGGGGCCAACGTCCTGACTTTC. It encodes CASSLQGSGANVLTF.

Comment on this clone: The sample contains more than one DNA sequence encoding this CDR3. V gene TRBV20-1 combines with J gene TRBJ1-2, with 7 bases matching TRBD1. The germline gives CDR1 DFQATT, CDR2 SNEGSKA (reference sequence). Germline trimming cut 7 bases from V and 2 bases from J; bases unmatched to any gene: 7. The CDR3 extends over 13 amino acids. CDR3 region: CSVDRVENYGYTF. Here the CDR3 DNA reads TGCAGTGTTGACAGGGTGGAGAACTATGGCTACACCTTC.

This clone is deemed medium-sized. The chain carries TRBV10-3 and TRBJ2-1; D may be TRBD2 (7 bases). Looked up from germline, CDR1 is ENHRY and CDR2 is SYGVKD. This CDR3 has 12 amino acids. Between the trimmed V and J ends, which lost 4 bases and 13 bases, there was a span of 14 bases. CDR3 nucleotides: TGTGCCATCAGTGGGGAGGGGGAGAGACAGTTCTTC. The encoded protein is CAISGEGERQFF.

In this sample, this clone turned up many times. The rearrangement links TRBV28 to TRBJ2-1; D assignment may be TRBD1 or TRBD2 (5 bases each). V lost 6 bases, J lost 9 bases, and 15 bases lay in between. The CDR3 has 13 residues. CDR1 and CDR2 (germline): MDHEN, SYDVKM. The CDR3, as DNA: TGTGCCAGCAGCCTCCCCCAGGGACCTGAGCAGTTCTTC. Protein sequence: CASSLPQGPEQFF. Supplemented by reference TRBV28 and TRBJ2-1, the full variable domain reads DVKVTQSSRYLVKRTGEKVFLECVQDMDHENMFWYRQDPGLGLRLIYFSYDVKMKEKGDIPEGYSVSREKKERFSLILESASTNQTSMYLCASSLPQGPEQFFGPGTRLTVL.

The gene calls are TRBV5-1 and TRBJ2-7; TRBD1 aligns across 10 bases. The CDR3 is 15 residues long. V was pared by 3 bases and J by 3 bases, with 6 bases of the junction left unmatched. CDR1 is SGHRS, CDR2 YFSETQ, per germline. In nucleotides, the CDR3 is TGCGCCAGCAGCTCACGACAGGGGGCGTACTACGAGCAGTACTTC. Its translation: CASSSRQGAYYEQYF.

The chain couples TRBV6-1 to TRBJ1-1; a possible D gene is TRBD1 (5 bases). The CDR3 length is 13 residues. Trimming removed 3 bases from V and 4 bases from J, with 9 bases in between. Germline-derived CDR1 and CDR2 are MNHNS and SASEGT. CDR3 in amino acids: CASSDGASTEAFF. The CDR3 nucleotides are TGTGCCAGCAGTGACGGGGCTTCCACTGAAGCTTTCTTT.

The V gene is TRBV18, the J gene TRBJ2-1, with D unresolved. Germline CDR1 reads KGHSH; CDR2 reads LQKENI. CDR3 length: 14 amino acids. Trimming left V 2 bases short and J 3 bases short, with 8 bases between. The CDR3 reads CASSPSKGYNEQFF. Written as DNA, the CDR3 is TGTGCCAGCTCACCAAGTAAAGGCTACAATGAGCAGTTCTTC. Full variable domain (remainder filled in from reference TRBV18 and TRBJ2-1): NAGVMQNPRHLVRRRGQEARLRCSPMKGHSHVYWYRQLPEEGLKFMVYLQKENIIDESGMPKERFSAEFPKEGPSILRIQQVVRGDSAAYFCASSPSKGYNEQFFGPGTRLTVL.

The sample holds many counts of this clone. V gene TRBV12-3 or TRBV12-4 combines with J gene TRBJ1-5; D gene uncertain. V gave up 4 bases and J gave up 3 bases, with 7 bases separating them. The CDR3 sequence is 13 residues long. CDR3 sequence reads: CASSSATNQPQHF. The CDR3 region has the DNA TGTGCCAGCAGTTCCGCTACCAATCAGCCCCAGCATTTT.

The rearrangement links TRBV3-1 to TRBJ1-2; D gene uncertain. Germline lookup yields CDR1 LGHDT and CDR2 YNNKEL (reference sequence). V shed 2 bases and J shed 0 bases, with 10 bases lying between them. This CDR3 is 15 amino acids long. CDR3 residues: CASSQTTKANYGYTF. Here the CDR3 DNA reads TGTGCCAGCAGCCAAACCACGAAAGCTAACTATGGCTACACCTTC.

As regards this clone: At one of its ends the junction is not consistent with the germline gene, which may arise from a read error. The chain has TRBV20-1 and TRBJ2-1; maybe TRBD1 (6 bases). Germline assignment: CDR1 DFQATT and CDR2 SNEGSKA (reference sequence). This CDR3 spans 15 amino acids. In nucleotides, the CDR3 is TGTAGTGCTAGAGCCCCGGGACATGGGATCGGGGAGCAGTTCTTC. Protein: CSARAPGHGIGEQFF.

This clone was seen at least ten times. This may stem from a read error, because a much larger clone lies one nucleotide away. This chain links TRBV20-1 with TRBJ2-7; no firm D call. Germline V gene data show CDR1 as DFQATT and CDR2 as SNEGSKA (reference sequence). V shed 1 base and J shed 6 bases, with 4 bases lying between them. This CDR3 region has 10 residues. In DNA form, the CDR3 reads TGCAGTGCTAGAGTAGTCGAGCAGTACTTC. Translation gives CSARVVEQYF.

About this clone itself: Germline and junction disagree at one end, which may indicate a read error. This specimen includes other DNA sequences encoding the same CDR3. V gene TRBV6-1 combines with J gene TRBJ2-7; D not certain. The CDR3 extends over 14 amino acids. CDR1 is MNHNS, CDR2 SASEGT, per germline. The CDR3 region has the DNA TGTGCCACAAGGAGCATCTCCACTTTCGACGAGCAGTATTTC. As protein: CATRSISTFDEQYF.

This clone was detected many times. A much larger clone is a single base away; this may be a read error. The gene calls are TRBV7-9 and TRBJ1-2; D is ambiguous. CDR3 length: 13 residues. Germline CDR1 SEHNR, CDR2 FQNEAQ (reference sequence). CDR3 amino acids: CASSIRQDYGYNF. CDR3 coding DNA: TGTGCCAGCAGCATAAGACAAGACTATGGCTACAACTTC.

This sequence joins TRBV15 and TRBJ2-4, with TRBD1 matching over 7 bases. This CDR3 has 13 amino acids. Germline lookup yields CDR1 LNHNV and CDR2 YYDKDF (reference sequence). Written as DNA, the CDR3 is TGTTTCACCAGCACCGACAGGGTAAACATTCAGTACTTC. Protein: CFTSTDRVNIQYF.

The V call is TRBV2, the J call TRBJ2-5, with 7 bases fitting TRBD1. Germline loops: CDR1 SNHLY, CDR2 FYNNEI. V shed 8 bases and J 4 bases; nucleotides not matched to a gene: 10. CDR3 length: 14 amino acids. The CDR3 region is CASSSQGQRETQYF. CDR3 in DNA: TGTGCCAGCTCCTCCCAGGGACAGCGAGAGACCCAGTACTTC. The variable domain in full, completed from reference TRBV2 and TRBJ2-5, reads EPEVTQTPSHQVTQMGQEVILRCVPISNHLYFYWYRQILGQKVEFLVSFYNNEISEKSEIFDDQFSVERPDGSNFTLKIRSTKLEDSAMYFCASSSQGQRETQYFGPGTRLLVL.

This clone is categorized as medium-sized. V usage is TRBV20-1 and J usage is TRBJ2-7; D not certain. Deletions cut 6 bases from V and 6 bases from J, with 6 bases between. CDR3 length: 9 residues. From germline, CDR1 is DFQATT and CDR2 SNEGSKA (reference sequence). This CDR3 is CSAAPEQYF. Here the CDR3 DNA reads TGCAGTGCGGCCCCCGAGCAGTACTTC.

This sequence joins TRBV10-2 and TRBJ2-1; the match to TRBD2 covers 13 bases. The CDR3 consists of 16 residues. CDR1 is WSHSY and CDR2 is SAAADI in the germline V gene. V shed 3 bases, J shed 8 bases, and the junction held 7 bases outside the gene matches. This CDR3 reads CASSDGTSGTAYEQFF. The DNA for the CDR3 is TGCGCCAGCAGTGATGGGACTAGCGGGACGGCCTATGAGCAGTTCTTC.